The sequence of this T cell receptor beta chain was determined in a study of vaccination effects on CD4 cells after COVID-19. Isolation of CD4+ T cells took place after around 10 days of culture. This person caught SARS-CoV-2 sometime from March to December 2020, and PCR testing confirmed the infection. In regard to this clone: Its matching antigen is unknown.

Clones were read by immunoSEQ multiplex PCR, and TCRdb kept only the in-frame ones, dropping some. In the table there are 45,000 to 60,000 clones, 76% of which are singletons. The specimen comprised CD4+ T cells from PBMCs cultured without peptide, sampled before COVID-19 vaccination. This TCR came from a human donor who had a prior SARS-CoV-2 infection.

The CDR3 DNA reads TGTGCCAGTAGTATGTTGGGTAGCTCTGGAAACACCATATATTTT. It encodes CASSMLGSSGNTIYF. The V and J genes are TRBV19 and TRBJ1-3; no clear D gene. In germline, CDR1 is LNHDA, CDR2 SQIVND (reference sequence). Trimming stripped 3 bases from V and 0 bases from J, with 9 bases between. The CDR3 is 15 residues long. The variable domain in full, completed from reference TRBV19 and TRBJ1-3, reads DGGITQSPKYLFRKEGQNVTLSCEQNLNHDAMYWYRQDPGQGLRLIYYSQIVNDFQKGDIAEGYSVSREKKESFPLTVTSAQKNPTAFYLCASSMLGSSGNTIYFGEGSWLTVV.